One and the same sample provided the 19 T cell receptor beta chains below, sequenced in a study of Graves' ophthalmopathy and Graves' hyperthyroidism. Beta-chain TCR CDR3 regions were amplified from RNA transcripts. The authors performed first-round RT-PCR with HTBI primers and then a second-round multiplex PCR. A single record per CDR3 protein comes from TCRdb applying MiXCR to the multiplex PCR reads. Of fewer than 400,000 distinct CDR3 sequences in the sample, around 16% were seen once. Input material: peripheral blood. These receptors all come from a woman aged 18-35 years with Graves' ophthalmopathy.

This clonotype showed up many times. V and J are TRBV6-5 and TRBJ2-7; maybe TRBD1 (6 bases). The CDR3 extends over 14 amino acids. Trimming stripped 4 bases from V and 6 bases from J, with 16 bases between. Germline V gene sequence: CDR1 MNHEY, CDR2 SVGAGI. CDR3 region: CASSSGTSHCEQYF. DNA for the CDR3: TGTGCCAGCAGTTCCGGGACAAGTCACTGCGAGCAGTACTTC.

The chain employs TRBV6-1 and TRBJ1-5; possible D gene TRBD1, 6 bases. V lost 6 bases and J 0 bases, leaving 12 bases between the germline ends. CDR1 and CDR2 (germline): MNHNS, SASEGT. The CDR3 runs 15 residues. This chain's CDR3 is CASSRDIYSNQPQHF. The CDR3 nucleotides are TGTGCCAGCAGCAGGGACATTTATAGCAATCAGCCCCAGCATTTT.

This clonotype was counted many times. V usage is TRBV6-2 or TRBV6-3 and J usage is TRBJ2-5; 10 nucleotides line up with TRBD2. CDR1 MNHEY and CDR2 SVGEGT come from the germline V gene. J lost 7 bases, V lost 3 bases, and 2 bases had no gene match. The CDR3 has 13 amino acids. CDR3 sequence (DNA): TGTGCCAGCAGTTATTTAGCGGGGGGGACCCAGTACTTC. Translated: CASSYLAGGTQYF.

The sample holds one count of this clonotype. This chain uses TRBV6-2 or TRBV6-3 with TRBJ2-7; TRBD2 aligns across 7 bases. Germline V gene data show CDR1 as MNHEY and CDR2 as SVGEGT. This CDR3 has 12 residues. V lost 11 bases to trimming and J lost 3 bases; unmatched junction nucleotides: 7. The CDR3 nucleotides read TGTGCCTCCAAGGGGACTATCTACGAGCAGTACTTC. Protein sequence: CASKGTIYEQYF.

The chain is built from TRBV11-1 and TRBJ2-2; D possibly corresponds to TRBD2 (6 bases). Trimming removed 5 bases at V and 7 bases at J, with 23 bases between. Germline V CDR1 and CDR2: SGHAT, FQDESV (reference sequence). CDR3 size: 17 residues. CDR3 amino acids: CASSGTGTRGGDGELFF. The CDR3 DNA reads TGTGCCAGCAGCGGTACCGGGACCCGAGGCGGGGACGGGGAGCTGTTTTTT.

Ten or more counts support this clonotype. V gene TRBV30 combines with J gene TRBJ1-5; 9 nucleotides match TRBD1. Germline values: CDR1 GTSNPN, CDR2 SVGIG (reference sequence). The ends lost 2 bases at V and 7 bases at J; junction bases unmatched: 3. This CDR3 is built from 13 residues. CDR3 DNA sequence: TGTGCCTGGAGTCCGGGACAGGGACAGCCCCAGCATTTT. It specifies CAWSPGQGQPQHF.

There are many counts of this clonotype. This may stem from a read error, because a much larger clone lies one nucleotide away. The chain is built from TRBV30 and TRBJ2-2; unclear D gene. V dropped 0 bases and J dropped 9 bases, with 8 bases sitting between them. Germline CDR1 and CDR2: GTSNPN and SVGIG (reference sequence). The CDR3 has 12 residues. The CDR3 region has the DNA TGTGCCTGGAGTGTTACGGACCGGGAGCTGTTTTTT. It specifies CAWSVTDRELFF. Variable domain in full (rest from reference TRBV30 and TRBJ2-2): SQTIHQWPATLVQPVGSPLSLECTVEGTSNPNLYWYRQAAGRGLQLLFYSVGIGQISSEVPQNLSASRPQDRQFILSSKKLLLSDSGFYLCAWSVTDRELFFGEGSRLTVL.

In its sample, this clonotype was seen many times. This chain connects TRBV5-8 to TRBJ2-7; tentative D call: TRBD1 (5 bases). This CDR3 contains 16 residues. Trimming took off 0 bases at V and 1 base at J, with 14 bases between the two ends. CDR1 and CDR2 from the germline V gene are SGHTS and YDEGEE. CDR3: CASSLGRPTVSYEQYF. CDR3 bases: TGTGCCAGCAGCTTGGGGCGACCGACAGTATCCTACGAGCAGTACTTC.

The chain couples TRBV5-1 to TRBJ2-5, with 9 bases identical to TRBD2. V lost 3 bases to trimming and J lost 5 bases; unmatched junction nucleotides: 26. Germline V CDR1 and CDR2: SGHRS, YFSETQ. The CDR3 has 21 amino acids. CDR3 sequence: CASSSNMGQQRREGLPETQYF. The DNA of the CDR3 is TGCGCCAGCAGCTCAAACATGGGACAGCAAAGGCGGGAGGGCCTGCCGGAGACCCAGTACTTC.

CDR3 sequence: CASSQDPERGEQYF. The CDR3 coding sequence is TGTGCCAGCAGCCAGGACCCCGAAAGGGGAGAGCAGTACTTC. This chain joins TRBV9 and TRBJ2-7; the D gene is possibly TRBD1 (5 bases). Germline V lookup: CDR1 SGDLS, CDR2 YYNGEE. V lost 4 bases and J 7 bases, leaving 18 bases between the germline ends. The CDR3 runs 14 residues.

Many counts were recorded for this clonotype. The rearrangement links TRBV25-1 to TRBJ1-6; D call uncertain. This CDR3 contains 13 residues. Germline CDR1 MGHDK, CDR2 SYGVNS. V was pared by 6 bases and J by 10 bases, with 13 bases between. The CDR3 here is CASSQGGRSPLHF. The CDR3 bases are TGTGCCAGCAGCCAAGGTGGCCGGTCACCCCTCCACTTT.

The sample holds many counts of this clonotype. A read error may explain this, as a much larger clone is one base away. The rearrangement joins TRBV12-3 or TRBV12-4 to TRBJ2-5; D is possibly TRBD1 or TRBD2 (5 bases each). The length of the CDR3 is 15 residues. The CDR3 loop reads CAGSPGTSEVETQYF. Here the CDR3 DNA reads TGTGCCGGCAGCCCCGGGACCTCCGAAGTAGAGACCCAGTACTTC.

This clonotype was recorded at least ten times. V usage is TRBV6-5 and J usage is TRBJ1-1, with D unclear. The CDR3 covers 13 residues. Deletions cut 6 bases from V and 0 bases from J, with 8 bases between. Germline lookup yields CDR1 MNHEY and CDR2 SVGAGI. CDR3 residues: CASRRGLNTEAFF. The CDR3 nucleotides are TGTGCCAGCAGGCGTGGGCTGAACACTGAAGCTTTCTTT.

This clonotype has ten or more counts. V gene TRBV28 combines with J gene TRBJ2-6, with 7 bases matching TRBD1. The germline V gene has CDR1 MDHEN and CDR2 SYDVKM. This CDR3 has 18 residues. V shed 3 bases and J 0 bases; nucleotides not matched to a gene: 8. CDR3 amino acids: CASSFLGQPDSGANVLTF. CDR3 nucleotides: TGTGCCAGCAGTTTCTTGGGACAGCCAGACTCTGGGGCCAACGTCCTGACTTTC.

This rearrangement joins TRBV11-2 to TRBJ2-2, with D possibly matching TRBD1 (6 bases). The CDR3 spans 15 residues. V was trimmed by 5 bases and J by 2 bases, leaving 12 bases between them. CDR1 and CDR2 (germline): SGHAT, FQNNGV. CDR3 sequence reads: CASSPGHANTGELFF. DNA for the CDR3: TGTGCCAGCAGCCCGGGACATGCAAACACCGGGGAGCTGTTTTTT. Drawing the rest from reference TRBV11-2 and TRBJ2-2, the complete variable domain is EAGVAQSPRYKIIEKRQSVAFWCNPISGHATLYWYQQILGQGPKLLIQFQNNGVVDDSQLPKDRFSAERLKGVDSTLKIQPAKLEDSAVYLCASSPGHANTGELFFGEGSRLTVL.

This clonotype was seen many times. This chain joins TRBV28 and TRBJ2-7, with 10 bases identical to TRBD1. J gave up 1 base and V 6 bases, and 9 bases lay outside the gene matches. The germline V gene has CDR1 MDHEN and CDR2 SYDVKM. There are 16 residues in the CDR3. The CDR3 loop reads CASRMSGTGVSYEQYF. The CDR3 bases are TGTGCCAGCAGAATGTCCGGGACAGGGGTTTCCTACGAGCAGTACTTC.

This clonotype was seen ten or more times. CDR3 bases: TGCAGCGCTGGAATCACAGGGACTGAAGCTTTCTTT. Its translation: CSAGITGTEAFF. The chain employs TRBV29-1 and TRBJ1-1, with TRBD1 as a possible D gene (6 bases). V lost 7 bases and J lost 5, with 14 bases in between. From germline, CDR1 is SQVTM and CDR2 ANQGSEA. CDR3 length equals 12 residues.

This clonotype was detected ten times or more. The chain has TRBV7-2 and TRBJ2-7; D unresolved. The CDR3 has 15 residues. Germline assignment: CDR1 SGHTA and CDR2 FQGNSA. Trimming took 2 bases from V and 0 from J, leaving 11 bases between them. In DNA form, the CDR3 reads TGTGCCAGCAGCTTAAGTCACAGATTCTCCTACGAGCAGTACTTC. Protein sequence: CASSLSHRFSYEQYF.

The chain uses TRBV6-2 or TRBV6-3 and TRBJ2-5, with TRBD2 matching over 7 bases. The CDR3 is 16 residues long. The germline V gene has CDR1 MNHEY and CDR2 SVGEGT. J was trimmed by 1 base and V by 6 bases; bases with no gene match: 11. The CDR3 nucleotides read TGTGCCAGCAGCATCCTAGCGGAGCTCCTCCAAGAGACCCAGTACTTC. It is translated as CASSILAELLQETQYF.